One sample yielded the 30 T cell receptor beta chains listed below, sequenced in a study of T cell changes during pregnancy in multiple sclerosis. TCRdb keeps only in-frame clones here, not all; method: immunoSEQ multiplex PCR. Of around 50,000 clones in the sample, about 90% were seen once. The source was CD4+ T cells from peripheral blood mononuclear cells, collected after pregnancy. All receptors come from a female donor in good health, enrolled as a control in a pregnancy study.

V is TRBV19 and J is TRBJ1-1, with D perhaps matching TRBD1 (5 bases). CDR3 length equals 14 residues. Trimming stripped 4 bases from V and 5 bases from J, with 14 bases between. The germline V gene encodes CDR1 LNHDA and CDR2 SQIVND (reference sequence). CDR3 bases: TGTGCCAGTAGTACCAAAACTCAGGGAACTGAAGCTTTCTTT. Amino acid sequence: CASSTKTQGTEAFF.

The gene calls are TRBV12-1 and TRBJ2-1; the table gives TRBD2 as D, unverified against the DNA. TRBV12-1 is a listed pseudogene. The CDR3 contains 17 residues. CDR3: CASSFARSRGGYNEQFF. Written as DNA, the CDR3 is TGTGCCAGCAGCTTTGCCCGTAGCCGGGGGGGCTACAATGAGCAGTTCTTC.

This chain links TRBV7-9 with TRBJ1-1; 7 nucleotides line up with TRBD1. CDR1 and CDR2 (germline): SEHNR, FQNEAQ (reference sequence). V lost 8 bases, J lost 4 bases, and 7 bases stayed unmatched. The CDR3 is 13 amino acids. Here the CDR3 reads CASRRGPGTEAFF. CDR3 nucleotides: TGTGCCAGCCGGAGGGGGCCGGGCACTGAAGCTTTCTTT.

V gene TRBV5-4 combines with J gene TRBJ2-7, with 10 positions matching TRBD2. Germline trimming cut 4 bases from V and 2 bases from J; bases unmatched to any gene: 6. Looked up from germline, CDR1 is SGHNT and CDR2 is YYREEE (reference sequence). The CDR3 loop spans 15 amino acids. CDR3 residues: CASSRTSGVTYEQYF. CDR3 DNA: TGTGCCAGCAGCCGAACTAGCGGGGTAACCTACGAGCAGTACTTC.

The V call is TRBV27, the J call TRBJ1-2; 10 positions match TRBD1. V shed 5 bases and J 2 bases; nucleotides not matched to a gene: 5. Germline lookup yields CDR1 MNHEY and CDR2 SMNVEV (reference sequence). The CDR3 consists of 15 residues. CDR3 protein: CASSPRQGANYGYTF. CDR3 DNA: TGTGCCAGCAGTCCGCGACAGGGGGCCAACTATGGCTACACCTTC.

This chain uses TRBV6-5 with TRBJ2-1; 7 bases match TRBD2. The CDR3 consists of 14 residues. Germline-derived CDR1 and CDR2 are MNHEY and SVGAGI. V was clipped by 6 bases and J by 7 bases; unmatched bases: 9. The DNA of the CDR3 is TGTGCCAGCAGACGTAGCGGGCCCGGAAATGAGCAGTTCTTC. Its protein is CASRRSGPGNEQFF.

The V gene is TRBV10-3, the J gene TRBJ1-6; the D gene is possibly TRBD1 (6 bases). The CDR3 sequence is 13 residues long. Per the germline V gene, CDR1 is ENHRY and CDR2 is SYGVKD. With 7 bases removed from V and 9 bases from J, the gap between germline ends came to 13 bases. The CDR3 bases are TGTGCCATCAAAGGGGGGGATAGTTCACCCCTCCACTTT. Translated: CAIKGGDSSPLHF.

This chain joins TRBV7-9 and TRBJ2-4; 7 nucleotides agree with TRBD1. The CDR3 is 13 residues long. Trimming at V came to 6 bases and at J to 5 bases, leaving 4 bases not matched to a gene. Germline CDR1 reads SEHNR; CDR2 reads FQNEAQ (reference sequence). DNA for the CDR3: TGTGCCAGCAGTTCCGACAGGGAAAACATTCAGTACTTC. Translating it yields CASSSDRENIQYF.

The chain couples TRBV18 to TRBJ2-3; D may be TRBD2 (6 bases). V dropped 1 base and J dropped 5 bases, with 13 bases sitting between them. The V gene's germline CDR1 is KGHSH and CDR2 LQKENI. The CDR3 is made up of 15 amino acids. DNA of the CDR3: TGTGCCAGCTCACCACGAATTTTGGGGGGAGATACGCAGTATTTT. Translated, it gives CASSPRILGGDTQYF. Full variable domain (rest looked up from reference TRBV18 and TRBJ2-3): NAGVMQNPRHLVRRRGQEARLRCSPMKGHSHVYWYRQLPEEGLKFMVYLQKENIIDESGMPKERFSAEFPKEGPSILRIQQVVRGDSAAYFCASSPRILGGDTQYFGPGTRLTVL.

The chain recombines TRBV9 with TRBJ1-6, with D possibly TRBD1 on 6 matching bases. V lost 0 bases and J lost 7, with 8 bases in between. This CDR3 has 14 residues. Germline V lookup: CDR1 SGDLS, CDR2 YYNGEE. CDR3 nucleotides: TGTGCCAGCAGCGTAGGGGACAAGAATTCACCCCTCCACTTT. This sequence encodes CASSVGDKNSPLHF.

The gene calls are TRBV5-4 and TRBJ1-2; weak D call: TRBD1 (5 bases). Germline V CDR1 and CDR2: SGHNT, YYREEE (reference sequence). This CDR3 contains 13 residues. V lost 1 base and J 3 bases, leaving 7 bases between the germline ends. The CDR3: CASSLIRDYGYTF. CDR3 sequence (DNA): TGTGCCAGCAGCTTGATCAGGGACTATGGCTACACCTTC.

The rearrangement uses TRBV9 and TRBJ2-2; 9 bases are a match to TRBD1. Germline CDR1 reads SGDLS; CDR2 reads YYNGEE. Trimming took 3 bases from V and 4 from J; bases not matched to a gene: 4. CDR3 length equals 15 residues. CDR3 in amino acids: CASSGHRGRTGELFF. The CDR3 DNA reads TGTGCCAGCAGCGGCCACAGGGGGCGCACCGGGGAGCTGTTTTTT.

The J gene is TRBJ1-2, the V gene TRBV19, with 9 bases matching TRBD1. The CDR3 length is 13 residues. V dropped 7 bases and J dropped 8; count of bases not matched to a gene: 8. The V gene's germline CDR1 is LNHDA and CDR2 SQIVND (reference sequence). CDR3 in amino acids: CASTAGQGYGYTF. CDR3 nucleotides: TGTGCCAGTACCGCAGGACAGGGGTACGGCTACACCTTC. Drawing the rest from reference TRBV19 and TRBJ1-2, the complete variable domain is DGGITQSPKYLFRKEGQNVTLSCEQNLNHDAMYWYRQDPGQGLRLIYYSQIVNDFQKGDIAEGYSVSREKKESFPLTVTSAQKNPTAFYLCASTAGQGYGYTFGSGTRLTVV.

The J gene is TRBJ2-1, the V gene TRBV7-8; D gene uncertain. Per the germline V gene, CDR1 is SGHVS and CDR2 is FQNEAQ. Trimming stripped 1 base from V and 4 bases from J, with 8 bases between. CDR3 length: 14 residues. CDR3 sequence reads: CASSLDSLYNEQFF. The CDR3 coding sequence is TGTGCCAGCAGCTTAGACAGCTTATACAATGAGCAGTTCTTC.

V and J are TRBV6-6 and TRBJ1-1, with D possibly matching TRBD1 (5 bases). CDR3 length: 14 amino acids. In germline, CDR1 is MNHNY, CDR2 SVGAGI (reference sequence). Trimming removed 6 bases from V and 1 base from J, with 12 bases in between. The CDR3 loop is CASRAGLGNTEAFF. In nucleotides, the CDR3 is TGTGCCAGCAGGGCGGGGCTGGGGAACACTGAAGCTTTCTTT.

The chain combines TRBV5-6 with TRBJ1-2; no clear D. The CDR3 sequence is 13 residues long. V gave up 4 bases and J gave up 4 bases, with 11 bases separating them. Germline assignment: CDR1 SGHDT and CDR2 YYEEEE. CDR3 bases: TGTGCCAGCAGCATAGGACGGGGCTATGGCTACACCTTC. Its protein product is CASSIGRGYGYTF.

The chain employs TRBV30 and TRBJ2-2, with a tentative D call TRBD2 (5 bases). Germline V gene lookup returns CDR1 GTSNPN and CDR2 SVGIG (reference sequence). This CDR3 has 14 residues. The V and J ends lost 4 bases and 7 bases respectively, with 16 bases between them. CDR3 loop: CAWMRGLHSGELFF. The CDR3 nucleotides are TGTGCCTGGATGCGAGGACTCCATAGCGGGGAGCTGTTTTTT.

CDR3 sequence (DNA): TGTGCCAGCTCACCACCGGCAGGGATGGTAAAGACCCAGTACTTC. It codes for CASSPPAGMVKTQYF. The V call is TRBV18, the J call TRBJ2-5; TRBD1 is a possible D gene (5 bases). V gave up 0 bases and J gave up 6 bases, with 14 bases separating them. Germline V gives CDR1 KGHSH, CDR2 LQKENI. The CDR3 spans 15 residues.

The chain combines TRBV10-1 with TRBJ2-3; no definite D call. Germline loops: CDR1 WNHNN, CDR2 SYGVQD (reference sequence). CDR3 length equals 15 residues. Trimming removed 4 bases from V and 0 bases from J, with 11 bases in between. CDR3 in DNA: TGCGCCAGCAGTGCGGTTCGTTCTAGCACAGATACGCAGTATTTT. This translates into CASSAVRSSTDTQYF.

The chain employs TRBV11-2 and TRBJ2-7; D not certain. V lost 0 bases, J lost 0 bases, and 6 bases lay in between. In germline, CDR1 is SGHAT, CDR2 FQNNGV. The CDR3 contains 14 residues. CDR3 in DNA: TGTGCCAGCAGCTTAGATAACTTCTCCTACGAGCAGTACTTC. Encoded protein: CASSLDNFSYEQYF.

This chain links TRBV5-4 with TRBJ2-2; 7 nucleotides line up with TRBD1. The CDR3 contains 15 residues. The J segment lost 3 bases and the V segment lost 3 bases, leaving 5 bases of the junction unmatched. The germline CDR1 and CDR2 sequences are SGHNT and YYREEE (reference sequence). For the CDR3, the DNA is TGTGCCAGCAGCTCACAGGGGAAATACACCGGGGAGCTGTTTTTT. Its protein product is CASSSQGKYTGELFF.

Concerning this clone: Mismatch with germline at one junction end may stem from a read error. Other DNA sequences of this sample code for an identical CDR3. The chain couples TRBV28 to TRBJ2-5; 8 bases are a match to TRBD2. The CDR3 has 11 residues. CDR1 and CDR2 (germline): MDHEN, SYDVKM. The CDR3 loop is CGVAGTETQYF. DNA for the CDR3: TGTGGAGTAGCGGGAACAGAGACCCAATACTTC.

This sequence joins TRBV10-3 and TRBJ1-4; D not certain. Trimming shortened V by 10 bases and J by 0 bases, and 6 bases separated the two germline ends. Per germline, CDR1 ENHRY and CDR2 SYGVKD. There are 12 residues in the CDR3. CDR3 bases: TGTGCCACCACTCCAACTAATGAAAAACTGTTTTTT. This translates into CATTPTNEKLFF.

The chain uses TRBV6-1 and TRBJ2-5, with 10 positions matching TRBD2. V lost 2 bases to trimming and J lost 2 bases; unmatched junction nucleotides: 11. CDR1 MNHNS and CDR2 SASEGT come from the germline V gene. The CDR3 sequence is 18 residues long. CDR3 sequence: CASSETGVAGGGQETQYF. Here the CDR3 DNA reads TGTGCCAGCAGTGAAACCGGGGTAGCGGGGGGTGGGCAAGAGACCCAGTACTTC.

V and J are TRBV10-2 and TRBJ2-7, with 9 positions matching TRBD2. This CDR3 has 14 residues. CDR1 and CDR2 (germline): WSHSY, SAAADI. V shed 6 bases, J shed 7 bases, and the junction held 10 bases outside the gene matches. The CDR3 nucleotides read TGCGCCAGCAGAGTGGCGGGAGGGACGCAGGAGCAGTACTTC. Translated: CASRVAGGTQEQYF.

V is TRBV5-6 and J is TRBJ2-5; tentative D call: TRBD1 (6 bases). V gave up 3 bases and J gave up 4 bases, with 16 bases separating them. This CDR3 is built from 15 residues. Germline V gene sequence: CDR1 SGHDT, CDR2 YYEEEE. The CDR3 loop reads CASSSGTKRGETQYF. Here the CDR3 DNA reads TGTGCCAGCAGCTCCGGGACAAAAAGGGGAGAGACCCAGTACTTC.

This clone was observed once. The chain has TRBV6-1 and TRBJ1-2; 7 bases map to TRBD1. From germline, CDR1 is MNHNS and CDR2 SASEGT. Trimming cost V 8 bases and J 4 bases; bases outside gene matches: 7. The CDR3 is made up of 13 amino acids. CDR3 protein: CASDRTGAYGYTF. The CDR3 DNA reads TGTGCCAGCGACCGGACAGGAGCCTATGGCTACACCTTC.

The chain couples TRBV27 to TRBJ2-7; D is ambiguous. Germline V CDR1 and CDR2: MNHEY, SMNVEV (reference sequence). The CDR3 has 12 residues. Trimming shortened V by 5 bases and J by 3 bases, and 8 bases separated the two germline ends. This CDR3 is CASSPLGYEQYF. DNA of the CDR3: TGTGCCAGCAGTCCCCTAGGCTACGAGCAGTACTTC.

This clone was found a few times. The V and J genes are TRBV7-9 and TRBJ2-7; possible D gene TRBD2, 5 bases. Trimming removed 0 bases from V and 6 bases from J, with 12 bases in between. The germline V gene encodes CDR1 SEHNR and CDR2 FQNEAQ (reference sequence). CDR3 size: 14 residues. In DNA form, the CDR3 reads TGTGCCAGCAGCTTAGCCCGGCTGGCGGGCGAGCAGTACTTC. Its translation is CASSLARLAGEQYF.

The CDR3 protein is CASSQVLSPQYF. The CDR3 DNA follows: TGCGCCAGCAGCCAAGTATTAAGCCCGCAGTATTTT. The chain employs TRBV4-1 and TRBJ2-3; D unresolved. This CDR3 spans 12 amino acids. Trimming left V 1 base short and J 10 bases short, with 9 bases between. Germline V gene lookup returns CDR1 MGHRA and CDR2 YSYEKL.